These T cell receptor beta chains were read from a single sample in a study of blood T cell repertoires in COVID-19. Clones were read by immunoSEQ multiplex PCR, and TCRdb kept only the in-frame ones, dropping some. The sample comprises roughly 200,000 clones, around nine tenths of which are singletons, and approximately 6.2% rests with the top ten. Sequencing input: peripheral blood. The receptor source for this set is a man between 60 and 75 years old who had recovered from COVID-19. CDR3s leave out the opening cysteine and the closing phenylalanine or tryptophan. Part of the rows lack a size; the others show once, few, many or a class for expanded clones.

v_gene,j_gene,abundance,CDR3aa
TRBV5-5,TRBJ1-1,-,ASSSQPGTEAF
TRBV11-2,TRBJ2-7,once,ASSRLGQGGEQY
TRBV9,TRBJ2-5,-,ASSVGWSVQETQY
TRBV5-1,TRBJ2-3,-,ASSLAADRVGDTQY
TRBV30,TRBJ1-5,-,AWSATGQPQH
TRBV28,TRBJ1-1,once,ASSRTGGDTEAF
TRBV30,TRBJ1-2,many,AWKTDGKSSSGYT
TRBV6-2/TRBV6-3,TRBJ2-1,-,ASNYPAGGDNEQF
TRBV14,TRBJ2-2,-,ASSQDLGRRDSTGELF
TRBV6-2/TRBV6-3,TRBJ2-7,-,ASSSRLAAYDYYEQY
TRBV27,TRBJ2-7,few,ASSVRAGPYEQY
TRBV30,TRBJ2-7,-,AWLPGQVSYEQY
TRBV5-1,TRBJ2-3,-,ATTREGAADTQY
TRBV7-2,TRBJ2-1,-,ASSTPTSGRTSSYNEQF
TRBV5-1,TRBJ1-2,-,ASSQTGGAGYGYT
TRBV5-3,TRBJ2-1,-,ARSLLVNEQF
TRBV13,TRBJ2-3,once,ASSSLAARTDTQY
TRBV28,TRBJ1-6,-,ASSPSSYNSPLH
TRBV3-1/TRBV3-2,TRBJ1-5,once,ASRPTGGGEYSNQPQH
TRBV28,TRBJ1-4,-,ASSHTSGEKLF
TRBV25-1,TRBJ1-6,-,ASADSSYNSPLH
TRBV5-4,TRBJ2-2,-,ASSLGLAVGTGELF
TRBV2,TRBJ2-7,-,ASSELTAGPEQY
TRBV27,TRBJ1-2,-,ASRLTGGYGYT
TRBV9,TRBJ1-5,-,ASSVLGGNQPQH
TRBV18,TRBJ2-7,-,ASSRRVEDYEQY
TRBV9,TRBJ1-1,-,ASKKGADKDTEAF
TRBV11-2,TRBJ2-3,few,ASSLPSGGTDTQY
TRBV6-5,TRBJ2-3,-,ASISRGGTDTQY
TRBV27,TRBJ2-3,-,ASSLGLAGITDTQY
TRBV18,TRBJ2-6,-,ASSSSGGSRANVLT
TRBV2,TRBJ1-4,-,ASSEAQVNHPGQGKLKLF
TRBV28,TRBJ2-1,-,ASSFWQGYNEQF
TRBV2,TRBJ1-2,-,ASSEDGYGYT
TRBV7-3,TRBJ2-5,-,ASSLGGALETQY
TRBV5-1,TRBJ2-1,-,ASSSPGAGQNAGNEQF
TRBV7-6,TRBJ1-5,few,ASSSRTGSNQPQH
TRBV19,TRBJ1-1,-,ASSVTALNTEAF
TRBV3-1/TRBV3-2,TRBJ2-1,once,ASSQLAGTYNEQF
TRBV2,TRBJ2-3,-,ASSELADTQY
TRBV28,TRBJ1-5,-,ASTTTGLGRKPQH
TRBV5-1,TRBJ2-2,-,ASSLPGQANAGELF
TRBV15,TRBJ2-7,-,ATRGSGQVAEQY
TRBV6-1,TRBJ2-4,-,ASSEDLGGIAKNIQY
TRBV6-6,TRBJ2-5,-,ASSPTSPYQETQY
TRBV29-1,TRBJ2-7,-,SVGAGPTNEQY
TRBV6-5,TRBJ2-7,-,ASRYGLSAYEQY
TRBV11-2,TRBJ2-7,-,ASSRRGGQNEQY
TRBV5-5,TRBJ2-7,-,ASSFLDSISYEQY
TRBV11-2,TRBJ1-6,-,ASSLGLQGSSPLH
TRBV11-2,TRBJ2-7,-,ASSQRVGGYEQY
TRBV5-4,TRBJ2-7,-,ASSFFGQPEYEQY
TRBV4-1,TRBJ1-5,-,ASSQVLTGNNQPQH
TRBV28,TRBJ2-7,-,ASRPGTSYEQY
TRBV12-3/TRBV12-4,TRBJ2-5,-,ASKKGQQETQY